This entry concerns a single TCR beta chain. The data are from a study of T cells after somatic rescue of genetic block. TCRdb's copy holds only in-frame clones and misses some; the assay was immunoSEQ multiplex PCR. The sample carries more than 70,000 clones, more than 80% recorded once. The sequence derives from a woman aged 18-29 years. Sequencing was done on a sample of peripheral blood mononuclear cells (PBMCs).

The CDR3 bases are TGTGCCAGCTCACCATCAACAGGGAACACCGGGGAGCTGTTTTTT. Amino acids: CASSPSTGNTGELFF. The chain has TRBV18 and TRBJ2-2, with D tentatively TRBD1 (5 bases). CDR3 length equals 15 residues. Trimming removed 2 bases at V and 1 base at J, with 8 bases between. The germline V gene encodes CDR1 KGHSH and CDR2 LQKENI.